The 16 T cell receptor beta chains below all came from one sample that was sequenced in a study of blood T cell repertoires in COVID-19. Profiled with immunoSEQ multiplex PCR; TCRdb holds only in-frame clones, not every one. Of 650,000 to 800,000 clones listed, approximately 90% were seen once; the top ten hold about 0.26%. Sequenced: peripheral blood. These TCRs come from a young woman with acute or convalescent COVID-19.

This sequence joins TRBV2 and TRBJ1-2, with 8 bases identical to TRBD1. With 5 bases clipped from V and 8 bases from J, the junction kept 7 bases outside the gene matches. This CDR3 is built from 13 residues. Looked up from germline, CDR1 is SNHLY and CDR2 is FYNNEI. The CDR3, as DNA: TGTGCCAGCAGTTCGGACAGGGTTAGGGGCTACACCTTC. Amino acids: CASSSDRVRGYTF. Full variable domain (rest looked up from reference TRBV2 and TRBJ1-2): EPEVTQTPSHQVTQMGQEVILRCVPISNHLYFYWYRQILGQKVEFLVSFYNNEISEKSEIFDDQFSVERPDGSNFTLKIRSTKLEDSAMYFCASSSDRVRGYTFGSGTRLTVV.

This clone was recorded only once. This chain uses TRBV5-1 with TRBJ1-2; TRBD1 aligns across 8 bases. V shed 5 bases, J shed 8 bases, and the junction held 8 bases outside the gene matches. Germline loops: CDR1 SGHRS, CDR2 YFSETQ. The CDR3 spans 13 residues. The CDR3 protein is CASRYDRGRGYTF. CDR3 DNA: TGCGCCAGCAGATATGACAGGGGTCGCGGCTACACCTTC.

J is TRBJ2-7 and V is TRBV5-1; the D gene is possibly TRBD2 (5 bases). This CDR3 is 13 amino acids long. Germline V gene lookup returns CDR1 SGHRS and CDR2 YFSETQ. V was cut by 0 bases and J by 4 bases, with 8 bases left in between. The CDR3 sequence is CASSLDSGYEQYF. CDR3 nucleotides: TGCGCCAGCAGCTTGGATTCGGGATACGAGCAGTACTTC.

The chain links TRBV5-1 to TRBJ2-3; TRBD1 is a possible D gene (5 bases). V lost 1 base to trimming and J lost 6 bases, with 12 bases between them. Germline CDR1 is SGHRS and CDR2 is YFSETQ. The CDR3 loop spans 14 amino acids. CDR3 DNA sequence: TGCGCCAGCAGCTTGTCAGGGAAGGGGGATACGCAGTATTTT. Its translation: CASSLSGKGDTQYF. Full variable domain (missing parts from reference TRBV5-1 and TRBJ2-3): KAGVTQTPRYLIKTRGQQVTLSCSPISGHRSVSWYQQTPGQGLQFLFEYFSETQRNKGNFPGRFSGRQFSNSRSEMNVSTLELGDSALYLCASSLSGKGDTQYFGPGTRLTVL.

The J gene is TRBJ1-2, the V gene TRBV30; D is perhaps TRBD1 (6 bases). The CDR3 has 13 amino acids. The germline gives CDR1 GTSNPN, CDR2 SVGIG (reference sequence). V was pared by 0 bases and J by 6 bases, with 11 bases between. For the CDR3, the DNA is TGTGCCTGGAGTGTTGCCAGGGACAATGGCTACACCTTC. Encoded protein: CAWSVARDNGYTF.

The chain uses TRBV12-5 and TRBJ2-7, with TRBD1 identical over 10 bases. CDR3 length: 15 amino acids. The J segment lost 4 bases and the V segment lost 0 bases, leaving 3 bases of the junction unmatched. Germline V gene sequence: CDR1 LGHNT, CDR2 FRNRAP. The CDR3 DNA follows: TGTGCTAGTGGTTTGGTACGGGGACAGGGGTACGAGCAGTACTTC. Translation: CASGLVRGQGYEQYF.

The chain couples TRBV28 to TRBJ1-6; D is perhaps TRBD1 (6 bases). Germline CDR1 MDHEN, CDR2 SYDVKM. Trimming removed 6 bases at V and 13 bases at J, with 22 bases between. The CDR3 is 15 amino acids. CDR3 sequence reads: CASSPGQPWLRPLHF. The CDR3 region has the DNA TGTGCCAGCAGCCCGGGACAACCCTGGCTTCGGCCCCTCCACTTT.

The chain recombines TRBV25-1 with TRBJ1-3; D is unresolved. V was trimmed by 0 bases and J by 4 bases, leaving 10 bases between them. This CDR3 spans 15 amino acids. Germline CDR1 is MGHDK and CDR2 is SYGVNS. CDR3 sequence reads: CASSEYSVYGNTIYF. CDR3 bases: TGTGCCAGCAGTGAATATTCAGTTTACGGAAACACCATATATTTT.

The gene calls are TRBV7-3 and TRBJ2-1, with TRBD1 identical over 10 bases. Looked up from germline, CDR1 is SGHTA and CDR2 is FQGTGA. Trimming removed 5 bases from V and 2 bases from J; junction bases left unmatched: 6. This CDR3 is built from 16 residues. As DNA, the CDR3 is TGTGCCAGCAGCGTAGGAGGGACAGGGGCCTACAATGAGCAGTTCTTC. This codes for CASSVGGTGAYNEQFF. Drawing the rest from reference TRBV7-3 and TRBJ2-1, the complete variable domain is GAGVSQTPSNKVTEKGKYVELRCDPISGHTALYWYRQSLGQGPEFLIYFQGTGAADDSGLPNDRFFAVRPEGSVSTLKIQRTERGDSAVYLCASSVGGTGAYNEQFFGPGTRLTVL.

The rearrangement joins TRBV5-1 to TRBJ2-7; 10 bases are a match to TRBD1. The CDR3 consists of 15 residues. Trimming removed 4 bases from V and 7 bases from J; junction bases left unmatched: 11. Germline-derived CDR1 and CDR2 are SGHRS and YFSETQ. The CDR3 loop reads CASSPSDRGFREQYF. The CDR3 nucleotides read TGCGCCAGCAGCCCCTCGGACAGGGGGTTCCGAGAGCAGTACTTC.

Concerning this clone: The sample carries other DNA sequences with the same CDR3. The chain carries TRBV7-9 and TRBJ1-1; TRBD1 aligns across 8 bases. V lost 1 base to trimming and J lost 2 bases; unmatched junction nucleotides: 3. The CDR3 sequence is 15 residues long. The germline V gene has CDR1 SEHNR and CDR2 FQNEAQ (reference sequence). CDR3 sequence (DNA): TGTGCCAGCAGCTTAGGGGACAGGCTTAACACTGAAGCTTTCTTT. Encoded protein: CASSLGDRLNTEAFF. Full variable domain (remainder filled in from reference TRBV7-9 and TRBJ1-1): DTGVSQNPRHKITKRGQNVTFRCDPISEHNRLYWYRQTLGQGPEFLTYFQNEAQLEKSRLLSDRFSAERPKGSFSTLEIQRTEQGDSAMYLCASSLGDRLNTEAFFGQGTRLTVV.

V usage is TRBV11-2 and J usage is TRBJ1-1, with D possibly TRBD1 on 5 matching bases. The germline V and J ends were trimmed by 2 bases and 4 bases, with 14 bases remaining between them. Looked up from germline, CDR1 is SGHAT and CDR2 is FQNNGV. The CDR3 contains 15 residues. CDR3 residues: CASSLIGVGGTEAFF. The CDR3 region has the DNA TGTGCCAGCAGCTTAATCGGGGTGGGGGGCACTGAAGCTTTCTTT.

The V gene is TRBV11-2, the J gene TRBJ2-1; 10 nucleotides match TRBD1. The CDR3 runs 16 residues. With V trimmed by 4 bases and J by 4 bases, 7 bases remained unmatched. The germline gives CDR1 SGHAT, CDR2 FQNNGV. The CDR3 sequence is CASSSHGGQGYNEQFF. CDR3 in DNA: TGTGCCAGCAGCTCCCACGGGGGACAGGGGTACAATGAGCAGTTCTTC.

The chain couples TRBV28 to TRBJ2-1; 7 bases are a match to TRBD1. The CDR3 contains 16 residues. Germline CDR1 and CDR2: MDHEN and SYDVKM. V lost 6 bases and J lost 5; bases outside the gene matches: 13. The CDR3, as DNA: TGTGCCAGCAGCCCCGGCGCGTTACAGGGGAACAATGAGCAGTTCTTC. The encoded protein is CASSPGALQGNNEQFF. Variable domain in full (rest from reference TRBV28 and TRBJ2-1): DVKVTQSSRYLVKRTGEKVFLECVQDMDHENMFWYRQDPGLGLRLIYFSYDVKMKEKGDIPEGYSVSREKKERFSLILESASTNQTSMYLCASSPGALQGNNEQFFGPGTRLTVL.

The CDR3: CAISRTGGDNYGYTF. The CDR3 region has the DNA TGTGCCATCAGCCGGACAGGGGGAGATAACTATGGCTACACCTTC. The V gene is TRBV10-3, the J gene TRBJ1-2, with 10 bases aligning to TRBD1. Germline V gene lookup returns CDR1 ENHRY and CDR2 SYGVKD. The length of the CDR3 is 15 residues. The V and J ends lost 6 bases and 1 base, in that order; junction bases with no gene match: 5.

The chain couples TRBV15 to TRBJ1-2; tentative D call: TRBD1 (6 bases). This CDR3 region has 16 residues. Germline V gene lookup returns CDR1 LNHNV and CDR2 YYDKDF (reference sequence). The V end was cut by 4 bases, the J end by 4 bases, with 19 bases between. The DNA for the CDR3 is TGTGCCACCAGCACCCTTTTAGACGACAGGCGCTATGGCTACACCTTC. Its protein is CATSTLLDDRRYGYTF.